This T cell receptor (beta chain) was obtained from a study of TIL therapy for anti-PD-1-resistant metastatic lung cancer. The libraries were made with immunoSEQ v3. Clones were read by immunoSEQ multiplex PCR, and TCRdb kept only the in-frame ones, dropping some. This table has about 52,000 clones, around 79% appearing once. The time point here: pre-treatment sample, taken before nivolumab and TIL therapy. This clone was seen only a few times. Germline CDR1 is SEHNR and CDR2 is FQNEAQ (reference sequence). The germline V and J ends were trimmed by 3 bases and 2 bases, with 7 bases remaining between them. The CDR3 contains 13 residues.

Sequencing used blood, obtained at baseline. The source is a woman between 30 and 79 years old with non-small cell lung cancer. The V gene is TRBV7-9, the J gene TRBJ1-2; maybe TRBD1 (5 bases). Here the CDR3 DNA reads TGTGCCAGCAGCTTGGGGGGGAACTATGGCTACACCTTC. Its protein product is CASSLGGNYGYTF.